This TCR beta chain comes out of a study of T cell responses to AZD1222 COVID-19 vaccine. For the study at large: Pooled together were second doses at about 4 or about 12 weeks.

In germline, CDR1 is ENHRY, CDR2 SYGVKD. Trimming cost V 6 bases and J 8 bases, with 16 bases left between them. The CDR3 is 13 residues long. Clones were read by immunoSEQ multiplex PCR, and TCRdb kept only the in-frame ones, dropping some. The table has about 160,000 clones, 80% to 90% seen once; the top ten hold about 6.9%. The clonotype originates from an adult in good health. The sequencing used peripheral blood, collected on day 0 of AZD1222 vaccination. The chain joins TRBV10-3 to TRBJ1-2, with D hard to call. CDR3 residues: CAIRPGPERGYTF. The CDR3 DNA reads as TGTGCCATCAGGCCCGGTCCGGAGCGGGGCTACACCTTC.